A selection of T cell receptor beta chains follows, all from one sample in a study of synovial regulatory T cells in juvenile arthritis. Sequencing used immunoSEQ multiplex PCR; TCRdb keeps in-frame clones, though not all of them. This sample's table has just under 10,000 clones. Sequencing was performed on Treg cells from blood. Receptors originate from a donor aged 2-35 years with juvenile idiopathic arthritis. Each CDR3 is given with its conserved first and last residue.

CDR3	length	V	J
CASSQVPRQVYYGYTF	16	TRBV14	TRBJ1-2
CASGETGIGAEKLFF	15	TRBV2	TRBJ1-4
CASSLARGHSEAFF	14	TRBV5-4	TRBJ1-1
CARGQGAGNTIYF	13	TRBV27	TRBJ1-3
CASSQEDHEQYF	12	TRBV4-2	TRBJ2-7
CASSPASGGINHF	13	TRBV18	TRBJ1-5
CASRRTGSFTGELFF	15	TRBV27	TRBJ2-2
CASSLRGAVYEQYF	14	TRBV11-2	TRBJ2-7
CASSLVRDRAKLGELFF	17	TRBV27	TRBJ2-2
CASSPGGFVNSPLHF	15	TRBV5-8	TRBJ1-6